This T cell receptor (beta chain) derives from a study of identical twins. General study results and limits: Clonotypes of the beta chain that were abundant in cord blood carried fewer insertions (memory repertoires showed none). It was possible that invariant MAIT and iNKT cells partly confounded the zero-insertion analyses.

Healthy Caucasians were all of the donors. Regarding this clonotype: What it binds is not known.

Germline assignment: CDR1 KGHSH and CDR2 LQKENI. The CDR3 totals 14 residues. V dropped 0 bases and J dropped 0 bases, with 6 bases sitting between them. Each CDR3 protein gets one entry after TCRdb re-called the 5' RACE reads with MiXCR. The sample contains 450,000 to 650,000 distinct CDR3 sequences, around 15% of which appear only once. The sample was also linked to a second study, of yellow fever vaccine responses in identical twins.

The chain couples TRBV18 to TRBJ2-7, with D uncertain. The TCR originated in a woman between 18 and 29 years old in good health. The source material was CD4+ T cells sorted from blood. The CDR3 loop reads CASSPPLHSYEQYF. The CDR3 nucleotides are TGTGCCAGCTCACCACCACTTCACTCCTACGAGCAGTACTTC.